This TCR beta chain appears in the sequencing data of a study of cytomegalovirus exposure and HLA in healthy donors (dated by TCRdb to between 2016 and 2019). For the study in its entirety: In an earlier analysis of about 560 of the donors, approximately 260 Gb of sequence data and 117 million unique TCR beta sequences from 150 million to 200 million T cells were reported. Around 330 gigabases of sequencing data and 91 million or so unique TCR sequences made up an early release that covered around 640 HLA-typed donors. Among the roughly 410 genotyped donors, roughly 80% belonged to the genetic ancestry cluster associated with self-reported Caucasian donors. The study was designed to test whether signatures of past pathogen exposure could be identified by cataloging public T cell receptors. Using immunosequencing, the study profiled T cell repertoires from roughly 650 subjects and related those repertoires to cytomegalovirus serostatus. A separate validation cohort of 100 to 150 different subjects was used in addition to the roughly 700-subject first cohort. High-throughput TCR immunosequencing, statistical association of individual TCRs with disease status, and machine learning were combined to predict cytomegalovirus infection status. To study patterns of TCR occurrence, a later analysis re-analyzed previously published TCR beta repertoires from around 660 donors and added high-resolution HLA genotyping. Rather than drawing on any new phenotypic data, the later analysis identified candidate immune exposures from TCR beta sequences and the way those sequences occurred across donors. An earlier analysis of some 600 of the donors applied high-throughput TCR beta sequencing to assess whether each TCR beta V gene segment acted as functional or pseudogenic. Donor age, sex, ethnicity and CMV serostatus were compiled alongside the repertoire data. Genome-wide SNP genotypes for about 65% of the 666 donors were used in a later genetic analysis, which treated that subset as a discovery cohort. All discovery cohort repertoires had been generated on a single sequencing platform. Class I and class II HLA loci were covered by the typing at four-digit resolution. The number of typed donors differed by locus: about 620-640 for A, B, C, DRB1 and DQB1; 522 for DQA1; approximately 600 for DPA1; and some 450 for DPB1. A handful of DR-DQ haplotypes were handled as single units for association and clustering because linkage in the cohort was strong. On average, 235,054 unique TCR beta nucleotide sequences were sequenced per donor among roughly 430 genotyped donors of the cohort, with roughly 18% of those sequences being non-productive. Summary of the overall study and its limitations: According to a later analysis, TCR association rates differed among HLA loci, with DRB1 alleles showing the most associated TCRs and HLA-C alleles showing the fewest. The sequencing pipeline was judged likely to have produced a cluster of highly shared sequence variants as a technical artifact. The earlier analysis of some 540 of the donors excluded roughly 16 rarely observed V segments, including chromosome 9 orphons, because counts were too low. The classifier was reported to diagnose cytomegalovirus status with high specificity and sensitivity in both the original cohort and the validation cohort. Correlated functional status among segregating V segments might be attributable to linkage disequilibrium, but an unknown experimental factor could not be ruled out. A total of roughly 160 TCR beta chains were listed by the study as associated with cytomegalovirus. Some IMGT-functional V segments, including TRBV6-2 and TRBV6-3, could not be distinguished by the 87-base-pair reads and were therefore excluded. Strong co-occurrence of HLA alleles, especially DR and DQ, made assigning TCR associations to individual alleles difficult. Several of the top co-occurrence clusters appeared to be linked to parvovirus B19, influenza, CMV and Epstein-Barr virus, according to a later analysis. In a later genetic analysis, fewer N-insertions in productive TCRs were reported among donors in an Asian-associated ancestry cluster than the roughly 670-donor mean. In a later analysis, 15,000 to 20,000 TCR beta sequences were associated with specific HLA alleles at a false discovery rate of 0.05. In this cohort, only TCR beta chains were sequenced, and detectable features were limited by the absence of alpha or paired-chain data. Because some donors lacked HLA typing at each locus, the association tests relied only on the typed subset. Across donors, most TCR sequences were observed very rarely, whereas some public TCRs were present in many individuals. Immune exposure information for the cohort was limited to CMV serostatus. A later analysis found that HLA-associated TCR beta chains were more clonally expanded and had lower generation probabilities than equally common non-associated chains. In vitro tests confirmed that a few of the cytomegalovirus-associated TCR beta chains recognize cytomegalovirus antigens. The authors suggested that the approach could potentially be extended to other disease states and immunological phenotypes. Sequencing depth was assumed to be roughly uniform across donors in the presence/absence analyses, though that assumption may not hold. An earlier analysis of 587 of the donors showed that most TCR beta V segments appeared in productive rearrangements either about 90% or about 30% of the time, which broadly matched IMGT annotations. A further reported finding was that TCR beta sequences accurately predicted the HLA-A and HLA-B alleles for most subjects in the first cohort. According to a later analysis, most CMV-associated TCR beta chains appeared to be HLA-restricted, and the HLA associations seemed to be driven largely by CMV exposure. V-gene and J-gene trimming of TCR beta chains was associated with a missense DCLRE1C variant in a later genetic analysis, and the association was replicated in an independent cohort.

Details on this clone: Its binding antigen is unknown. Per-base qualities were not stored, and no clone one base away is much larger.

Library preparation used the immunoSEQ multiplex PCR assay. A mixture of 60 forward primers for TCR Vbeta segments and 13 reverse primers for TCR Jbeta segments was used in the multiplex PCR. A multiplex PCR assay on genomic DNA amplified the CDR3 region of rearranged TCR beta genes. On the Illumina HiSeq System, the amplified TCR beta libraries were sequenced as 87-base-pair reads. Per the source publication's procedure: Across the 500 to 750 repertoires, a later analysis counted roughly 77 million unique TCR beta chains, around 10 million of which were shared by at least two donors. Raw reads were error-corrected and collapsed into unique sequences with a nearest-neighbor algorithm that merged closely related sequences to remove PCR and sequencing errors. To assign V, D and J gene segments, CDR3 sequences were aligned to IMGT reference sequences. For a sequence to be retained, at least a six-nucleotide match to both a V gene segment and a J gene segment was required. A rearrangement counted as productive if the CDR3 had no stop codons and remained in frame with V and J, and every other rearrangement counted as non-productive. CDR3 was defined by IMGT convention, running from the second conserved V-encoded cysteine to the conserved J-encoded phenylalanine. Sequences without an unambiguous match to a single V gene segment were excluded from the earlier analysis of 450 to 650 of the donors. An earlier analysis of under 750 of the donors called V segments functional above 56.7% productive rearrangements and segregating when the between-donor standard deviation exceeded 5%. A statistical classification framework was built to diagnose cytomegalovirus status from the catalog of TCR beta chain sequences. In a later analysis, TCR nucleotide sequences were compared against IMGT/GENE-DB human TR gene sequences so that V and J genes could be assigned. Using the TCRdist pipeline, a later analysis assigned CDR3 sequences along with most-parsimonious VDJ recombination scenarios. In a later analysis, every TCR beta chain was defined by the combination of its CDR3 amino acid sequence and its V-gene family, and reads without a unique V-gene family were dropped. In a later analysis, some 600 highly shared, low-generation-probability nucleotide sequences were removed to address suspected cross-contamination and a sequencing artifact. In a later analysis, a clonal expansion index was calculated for each public chain from normalized within-repertoire ranks of inferred template counts. Generation probabilities in a later analysis came from a VDJ recombination model fitted to out-of-frame rearrangements, and those results were checked against IGoR. A later analysis scored TCR-TCR, TCR-HLA and TCR-CMV co-occurrence with hypergeometric tests, applying a repertoire-size bias correction to TCR pairs. A later analysis estimated false discovery rates by permuting HLA or CMV assignments 20 times. In a later analysis, co-occurring TCRs were grouped using DBSCAN, and TCRdist sequence similarity was added for clustering within HLA-allele-positive subsets. Repertoires with fewer than 30,000 or more than 120,000 public chains were left out of co-occurrence clustering, as were about five repertoires with anomalous nucleotide sharing. TCRdb mirrors the immuneACCESS table, restricted to in-frame sequences. Some clones are absent from its copies; in checked studies, under half trace to an unresolved V gene, and the reason for the others is unknown. V, J and clone size are taken as reported in that table, and D and trimming were inferred from the DNA itself. The sample has some 200,000 clones on record, around 64% of them singletons. The ten largest make up around 3% of the sample.

Reading from cysteine to phenylalanine, the CDR3 counts 15 amino acids. This entry keeps only the CDR3 DNA: 45 bases, framed from base 1. A distance of 14 bases separates the germline ends of V and J, which lose 5 bases and 0 bases respectively. Via the germline V gene, CDR1 is SQVTM and CDR2 ANQGSEA. The cohort comprised 710 or so healthy bone marrow donors. All cohort members were sampled while nominally healthy, although unrecorded immune exposures were likely present. The donor was CMV seropositive and was included in the group of almost 300 seropositive cohort members. Every donor gave a peripheral blood sample, and the peripheral blood mononuclear cells from that sample were used for TCR beta sequencing. Genomic DNA extraction from the blood cell samples was performed with the Qiagen DNeasy Blood Extraction Kit.

Material for sequencing was PBMCs. The TCR originated in a man in his forties in good health and CMV-seropositive. The chain links TRBV29-1 with TRBJ1-3, with no confident D gene call. The bases read TGCAGCGTTTCCGGCGGTGTTCTCTCTGGAAACACCATATATTTT. This encodes CSVSGGVLSGNTIYF.